The rows below give T cell receptor beta chains drawn from one sample of a study of monozygotic twins with cystic fibrosis. TCRdb keeps only in-frame clones here, not all; method: immunoSEQ multiplex PCR. This sample has over 15,000 clones, with around 96% found just once. What was sequenced was blood. These receptors were obtained from a girl between 2 and 10 years old with cystic fibrosis. Both conserved end residues are part of each CDR3. A D gene is named only where the DNA matches it firmly. Size is omitted from some rows. Given values are once, few, many or a class for expanded clones.

J,D,V,size,DNA,CDR3
TRBJ1-2,TRBD1,TRBV7-2,.,TGTGCCAGCAGAACAGGACAGGGGGTCCTTCCGGGCGTAGGCTACACCTTC,CASRTGQGVLPGVGYTF
TRBJ1-5,.,TRBV27,.,TGTGCCAGCAGTTTCCAGGGGAATCAGCCCCAGCATTTT,CASSFQGNQPQHF
TRBJ1-2,.,TRBV7-9,.,TGTGCCAGCAGCCCAGTGGGGGAACGGGATGGCTACACCTTC,CASSPVGERDGYTF
TRBJ1-1,TRBD1,TRBV5-4,.,TGTGCCAGCAGCTTGTGGACAGGGGGCACTGAAGCTTTCTTT,CASSLWTGGTEAFF
TRBJ2-5,TRBD1,TRBV11-3,.,TGTGCCAGCAGCCTAGACAGGGGAGAGACCCAGTACTTC,CASSLDRGETQYF
TRBJ2-1,.,TRBV5-4,.,TGTGCCAGCAGCTTGGCTCCTGCCCAGCGAATATACAATGAGCAGTTCTTC,CASSLAPAQRIYNEQFF
TRBJ1-5,.,TRBV7-2,.,TGTGCCAGCAGCTTAGCTGGGTTCTATAGCAATCAGCCCCAGCATTTT,CASSLAGFYSNQPQHF
TRBJ2-3,TRBD1,TRBV18,once,TGTGCCAGCTCACCCACCAACCTCGGGACAGGGATCCACCAAGTCACAGATACGCAGTATTTT,CASSPTNLGTGIHQVTDTQYF
TRBJ2-3,.,TRBV18,.,TGTGCCAGCTCACCACTTAACACAGATACGCAGTATTTT,CASSPLNTDTQYF
TRBJ1-5,.,TRBV5-3,.,TGTGCCAGAAGCTCGGACAGCCTAAATCAGCCCCAGCATTTT,CARSSDSLNQPQHF
TRBJ1-6,TRBD1,TRBV5-6,.,TGTGCCAGCAGCACGGGACAGCTTCTCAAGGGTACCTATAATTCACCCCTCCACTTT,CASSTGQLLKGTYNSPLHF
TRBJ1-5,TRBD1,TRBV19,.,TGTGCCAGTAGTGCCGGGACAGGGTGGTTTCAGCCCCAGCATTTT,CASSAGTGWFQPQHF
TRBJ2-1,.,TRBV10-3,once,TGTGCCATCAGTGATGGTGAGAAGATCAATGAGCAGTTCTTC,CAISDGEKINEQFF
TRBJ1-3,.,TRBV9,.,TGTGCCAGCAGCGTAGGACTCGTGGGATCTGGAAACACCATATATTTT,CASSVGLVGSGNTIYF
TRBJ2-3,TRBD2,TRBV29-1,once,TGCAGCCTCAGCTGGCCGCGGACTAGCGGGGGGGCAACAGATACGCAGTATTTT,CSLSWPRTSGGATDTQYF
TRBJ2-1,TRBD1,TRBV5-4,.,TGTGCCAGCAGCTTTAAGCAGGGGACAGACAATGAGCAGTTCTTC,CASSFKQGTDNEQFF
TRBJ2-7,.,TRBV5-1,.,TGCGCCAGCAGCTTGGATAGGGACACCTACGAGCAGTACTTC,CASSLDRDTYEQYF
TRBJ2-3,.,TRBV4-1,.,TGCGCCAGCAGCCAAGGGACAGTCAGCACAGATACGCAGTATTTT,CASSQGTVSTDTQYF
TRBJ1-2,TRBD1,TRBV19,.,TGTGCCAGTAGTATCGGACAGGGGGCGTATGGCTACACCTTC,CASSIGQGAYGYTF
TRBJ1-1,.,TRBV29-1,once,TGCAGCGTCCTCGTCACAGGCCTTAGGAACACTGAAGCTTTCTTT,CSVLVTGLRNTEAFF
TRBJ2-5,.,TRBV7-2,.,TGTGCCAGCAGTTATAGACCGGGGGAGACCCAGTACTTC,CASSYRPGETQYF
TRBJ1-3,.,TRBV23-1,.,TGCGCCAGCAGTCACCCCCCTCGAAGGGTGCCCTCAGACTCTGGAAACACCATATATTTT,CASSHPPRRVPSDSGNTIYF
TRBJ2-4,.,TRBV5-6,.,TGTGCCAGCAGCTTGTGGTCGGGGGGCTCGTCCGACATTCAGTACTTC,CASSLWSGGSSDIQYF
TRBJ1-5,.,TRBV6-5,.,TGTGCCAGCAGTTACTCGAGCTTAGGGAGAAATCAGCCCCAGCATTTT,CASSYSSLGRNQPQHF
TRBJ1-1,TRBD1,TRBV13,.,TGTGCCAGCAGCCCTATCGGACAGGGATGGGGGAACACTGAAGCTTTCTTT,CASSPIGQGWGNTEAFF
TRBJ2-1,TRBD1,TRBV6-1,.,TGTGCCAGCTGGCGGACAGGGAAAGCCGGTGAGCAGTTCTTC,CASWRTGKAGEQFF
TRBJ1-5,.,TRBV2,.,TGTGCCAGCAGTGATCGGACAAATAGCAATCAGCCCCAGCATTTT,CASSDRTNSNQPQHF
TRBJ1-1,TRBD1,TRBV7-2,.,TGTGCCAGCAGCTTAGGGGGGGACAGGGACACTGAAGCTTTCTTT,CASSLGGDRDTEAFF
TRBJ1-6,.,TRBV5-4,.,TGTGCCAGCAGCAAGGAGGGGGTGAGAGATCCCTATAATTCACCCCTCCACTTT,CASSKEGVRDPYNSPLHF
TRBJ2-5,.,TRBV7-2,.,TGTGCCAGCAGCGATCCCAGCGGTGAGACCCAGTACTTC,CASSDPSGETQYF
TRBJ1-6,TRBD1,TRBV10-3,.,TGTGCCATCAGTGAGCCTGGGACAGGGGGTAATTCACCCCTCCACTTT,CAISEPGTGGNSPLHF
TRBJ1-2,TRBD1,TRBV18,.,TGTGCCAGCTCATGGACAGGGGTTGAGAGTACCTTC,CASSWTGVESTF
TRBJ2-1,.,TRBV5-1,.,TGCGCCAGCAGCTTCTTTTATTTGACTAACTACAATGAGCAGTTCTTC,CASSFFYLTNYNEQFF
TRBJ2-3,TRBD2,TRBV7-6,few,TGTGCCAGCAGCCCAAGCGGGGGGAGAGATACGCAGTATTTT,CASSPSGGRDTQYF
TRBJ1-4,TRBD1,TRBV5-1,.,TGCGCCAGCAGACAAGGGACAGTCGCCCAGGACGGAAAACTGTTTTTT,CASRQGTVAQDGKLFF
TRBJ2-3,.,TRBV19,once,TGTGCCAGTAGTTTTGGCAGTCTAGCTAGCACAGATACGCAGTATTTT,CASSFGSLASTDTQYF
TRBJ1-6,.,TRBV4-3,.,TGCGCCAGCACCCCTGAAGGGGACCTGGGCACCCTCCACTTT,CASTPEGDLGTLHF
TRBJ2-3,TRBD2,TRBV5-1,.,TGCGCCAGCAGCCGAGGGGCTAGCGGGCATCGCACAGATACGCAGTATTTT,CASSRGASGHRTDTQYF
TRBJ2-3,.,TRBV5-1,.,TGCGCCAGCAGCCAATCCCTGGCCACAGATACGCAGTATTTT,CASSQSLATDTQYF
TRBJ2-1,.,TRBV7-7,.,TGTGCCAGCAGCTTAGGGGGTATTGGCTACAATGAGCAGTTCTTC,CASSLGGIGYNEQFF
TRBJ1-6,.,TRBV7-9,.,TGTGCCAGCAGCCCTGAGTTACCCCTCCACTTT,CASSPELPLHF
TRBJ1-5,.,TRBV7-6,.,TGTGCCAGCAGCTTAGGGACAGATCAGCCCCAGCATTTT,CASSLGTDQPQHF